A selection of T cell receptor beta chains follows, all from one sample in a study of cytomegalovirus exposure and HLA in healthy donors. Here immunoSEQ multiplex PCR was the method, and the copy in TCRdb shows in-frame clones only, minus some. The sample contains under 200,000 clones, 60% to 85% of which appear only once. The specimen sequenced was PBMCs. These receptor sequences come from a man aged 35 to 55 in good health and CMV-seronegative. CDR3s include the opening cysteine and the closing phenylalanine or tryptophan. Fields, in order: V gene, D gene, clone size, J gene, CDR3 DNA, CDR3 protein. The D gene is left open where the match is weak. Part of the rows lack a size; the others show once, few, many or a class for expanded clones.

V: TRBV5-6; D: NA; size: NA; J: TRBJ1-2; DNA: TGTGCCAGCAGCGTCGACTCCGACTATGGCTACACCTTC; CDR3: CASSVDSDYGYTF
V: TRBV5-6; D: TRBD2; size: NA; J: TRBJ2-2; DNA: TGTGCCAGTAGCTTACTAGCGGGAGGGAACACCGGGGAGCTGTTTTTT; CDR3: CASSLLAGGNTGELFF
V: TRBV7-2; D: NA; size: NA; J: TRBJ2-7; DNA: TGTGCCAGCACCGAGGACCTAGCAGGCTACGAGCAGTACTTC; CDR3: CASTEDLAGYEQYF
V: TRBV6-6; D: TRBD1; size: NA; J: TRBJ1-1; DNA: TGTGCCAGCAGTTTACAGGGGAAGAACACTGAAGCTTTCTTT; CDR3: CASSLQGKNTEAFF
V: TRBV5-4; D: NA; size: once; J: TRBJ1-2; DNA: TGTGCCAGCAGCTTGAGACAGACGGGTTATTCTGGCTACACCTTC; CDR3: CASSLRQTGYSGYTF
V: TRBV18; D: TRBD1; size: NA; J: TRBJ1-1; DNA: TGTGCCAGCTCAAAAGACAGGGGGGCACTTGAAGCTTTCTTT; CDR3: CASSKDRGALEAFF
V: TRBV28; D: NA; size: NA; J: TRBJ2-7; DNA: TGTGCCAGCAGTTTAGGGGTCGGGAGCTCCTACGAGCAGTACTTC; CDR3: CASSLGVGSSYEQYF
V: TRBV11-2; D: TRBD2; size: few; J: TRBJ2-2; DNA: TGTGCCTGCACCCGTGACCTAGCGGTAGACTCCCCGGCCGGGGAGCTGTTTTTT; CDR3: CACTRDLAVDSPAGELFF
V: TRBV6-1; D: NA; size: NA; J: TRBJ1-2; DNA: TGTGCCAGCAGTGAACGGCGGGGACCCTATGGCTACACCTTC; CDR3: CASSERRGPYGYTF
V: TRBV7-2; D: TRBD1; size: NA; J: TRBJ2-7; DNA: TGTGCCAGCAGCCTGTGGGACAGGAGCTACGAGCAGTACTTC; CDR3: CASSLWDRSYEQYF
V: TRBV19; D: NA; size: NA; J: TRBJ1-3; DNA: TGTGCCAGCAGGGGACAAAGAGGAAACACCATATATTTT; CDR3: CASRGQRGNTIYF
V: TRBV7-2; D: TRBD1; size: NA; J: TRBJ2-2; DNA: TGTGCCAGCAGTCAAGGACAGGGGGCAGACACCGGGGAGCTGTTTTTT; CDR3: CASSQGQGADTGELFF
V: TRBV18; D: NA; size: NA; J: TRBJ1-4; DNA: TGTGCCAGCTCTGAGGGGCGGGGTGAAAAACTGTTTTTT; CDR3: CASSEGRGEKLFF
V: TRBV7-2; D: NA; size: NA; J: TRBJ1-6; DNA: TGTGCCAGCAGCTTTACTGACGGACTGACCGAATCCCTCCACTTT; CDR3: CASSFTDGLTESLHF